The source of this TCR beta chain is a study of Ad26.COV2.S vaccination and SARS-CoV-2 variants. Overall study results and limits: Analyses of TCR breadth and depth may have underestimated total T cell responses. Breadth measured for non-spike TCRs was similar across vaccine and placebo recipients.

A word on this clone: Its target is not known.

The CDR3 runs to 14 residues. Germline CDR1 reads KGHDR; CDR2 reads SFDVKD. V dropped 4 bases and J dropped 1 base, with 9 bases sitting between them. The treatment here: around 19 received Ad26.COV2.S at low or high dose, single or two shots; several received placebo; per-sample allocation not given. Day 63 following the first vaccine or placebo injection was when the samples were taken. The method was immunoSEQ multiplex PCR; TCRdb's version includes in-frame clones alone and lacks a portion of them. This table has about 480,000 clones, about 83% appearing once. The sequencing used peripheral blood, collected in a trial of Ad26.COV2.S vaccine versus placebo. The receptor's source is a person aged 18 to 65 who received the Ad26.COV2.S COVID-19 vaccine or a placebo. The chain carries TRBV24-1 and TRBJ2-5; TRBD1 or TRBD2 may be the D gene (5 bases each). This CDR3 is CATSESGTQETQYF. In DNA, the CDR3 is TGTGCCACCAGTGAATCCGGGACCCAAGAGACCCAGTACTTC.